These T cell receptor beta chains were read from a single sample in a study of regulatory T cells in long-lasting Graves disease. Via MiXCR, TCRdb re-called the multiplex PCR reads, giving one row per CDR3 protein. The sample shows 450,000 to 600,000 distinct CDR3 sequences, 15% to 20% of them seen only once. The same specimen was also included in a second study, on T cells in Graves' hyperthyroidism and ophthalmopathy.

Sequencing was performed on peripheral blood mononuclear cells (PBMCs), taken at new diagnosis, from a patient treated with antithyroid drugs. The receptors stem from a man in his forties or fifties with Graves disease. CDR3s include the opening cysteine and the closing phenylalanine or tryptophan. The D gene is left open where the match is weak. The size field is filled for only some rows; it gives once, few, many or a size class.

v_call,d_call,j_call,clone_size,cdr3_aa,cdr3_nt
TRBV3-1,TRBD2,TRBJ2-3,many,CASSPSGRTDTQYF,TGTGCCAGCAGCCCTAGCGGCCGCACAGATACGCAGTATTTT
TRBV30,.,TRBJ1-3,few,CAWSETRGLGNTIYF,TGTGCCTGGAGCGAGACCCGGGGCCTGGGAAACACCATATATTTT
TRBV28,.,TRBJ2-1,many,CASSFRGLGYNEQFF,TGTGCCAGCAGTTTCAGGGGTTTGGGCTACAATGAGCAGTTCTTC
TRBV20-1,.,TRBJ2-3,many,CSAKRSSTDTQYF,TGCAGTGCTAAGCGGTCTAGCACAGATACGCAGTATTTT
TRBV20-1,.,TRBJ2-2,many,CSARDVHIGTGELFF,TGCAGTGCTAGAGATGTGCATATCGGAACCGGGGAGCTGTTTTTT
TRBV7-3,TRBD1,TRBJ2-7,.,CASSLGGRGRDEQYF,TGTGCCAGCAGCTTAGGTGGCAGGGGGCGGGACGAGCAGTACTTC
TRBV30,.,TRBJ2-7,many,CAWRRSAYEQYF,TGTGCCTGGAGAAGGTCGGCCTACGAGCAGTACTTC
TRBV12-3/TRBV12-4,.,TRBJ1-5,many,CASSLSGGISNQPQHF,TGTGCCAGCAGTTTATCGGGAGGGATTAGCAATCAGCCCCAGCATTTT
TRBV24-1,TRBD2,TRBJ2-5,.,CATGGRNQETQYF,TGTGCCACCGGCGGGAGGAACCAAGAGACCCAGTACTTC
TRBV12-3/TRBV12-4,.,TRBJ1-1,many,CASSHDTGWNTEAFF,TGTGCCAGCAGTCATGACACCGGGTGGAACACTGAAGCTTTCTTT
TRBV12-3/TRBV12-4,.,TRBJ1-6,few,CASSFPRSGAKPSPLHF,TGTGCCAGCAGTTTCCCCCGTTCAGGGGCAAAACCCTCACCCCTCCACTTT
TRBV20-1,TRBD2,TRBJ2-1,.,CSATSSGSLNEQFF,TGCAGTGCTACGTCTAGCGGGAGTCTAAATGAGCAGTTCTTC
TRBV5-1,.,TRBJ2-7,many,CASSLTDKQYF,TGCGCCAGCAGCTTGACAGACAAGCAGTACTTC
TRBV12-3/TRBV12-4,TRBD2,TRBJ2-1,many,CASSPTSGSNNEQFF,TGTGCCAGCAGTCCTACTAGCGGGAGTAACAATGAGCAGTTCTTC
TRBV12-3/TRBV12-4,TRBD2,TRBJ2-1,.,CASSLSRTSGSIDEQFF,TGTGCCAGCAGCCTTTCCCGGACTAGCGGGAGTATCGATGAGCAGTTCTTC
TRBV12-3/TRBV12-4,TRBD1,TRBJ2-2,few,CASSSQGFITGELFF,TGTGCCAGCAGTTCACAGGGGTTTATCACCGGGGAGCTGTTTTTT
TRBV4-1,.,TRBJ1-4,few,CASSQDMAAKLFF,TGCGCCAGCAGCCAAGACATGGCTGCCAAACTGTTTTTT
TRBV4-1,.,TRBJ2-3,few,CATKRDGTDTQYF,TGCGCCACCAAAAGAGATGGCACAGATACGCAGTATTTT
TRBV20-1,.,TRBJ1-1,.,CSARDFRDTEAFF,TGCAGTGCTAGGGACTTCCGGGACACTGAAGCTTTCTTT
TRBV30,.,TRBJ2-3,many,CAWSVAPGDTQYF,TGTGCCTGGAGTGTCGCTCCGGGGGATACGCAGTATTTT
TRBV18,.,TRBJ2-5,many,CASSMGQQETQYF,TGTGCCAGCTCAATGGGACAACAAGAGACCCAGTACTTC
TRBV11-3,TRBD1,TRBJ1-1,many,CASSFDRAVITEAFF,TGTGCCAGCAGCTTTGACAGGGCAGTAATCACTGAAGCTTTCTTT
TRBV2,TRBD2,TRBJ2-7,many,CASKREGVVAAYEQYF,TGTGCCAGCAAAAGGGAGGGAGTGGTAGCGGCCTACGAGCAGTACTTC
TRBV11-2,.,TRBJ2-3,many,CASRKFLSGTSTDTQYF,TGTGCCAGCAGGAAATTTCTATCGGGAACTAGCACAGATACGCAGTATTTT
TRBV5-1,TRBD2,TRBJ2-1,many,CASSHSGSNEQFF,TGCGCCAGCAGCCACAGCGGGAGTAATGAGCAGTTCTTC
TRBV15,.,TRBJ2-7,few,CATSGRGGIGYEQYF,TGTGCCACCAGCGGACGTGGCGGGATAGGGTACGAGCAGTACTTC
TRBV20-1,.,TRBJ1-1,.,CSAPTSDEAFF,TGCAGTGCTCCGACAAGCGATGAAGCTTTCTTT
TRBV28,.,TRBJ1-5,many,CASSLPLGRPYSNQPQHF,TGTGCCAGCAGTTTGCCCCTGGGCAGGCCGTATAGCAATCAGCCCCAGCATTTT
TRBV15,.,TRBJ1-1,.,CATSRASRTEAFF,TGTGCCACCAGCAGAGCTTCTCGCACTGAAGCTTTCTTT
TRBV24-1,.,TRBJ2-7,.,CATSDRNEQYF,TGTGCCACCAGTGATAGGAACGAGCAGTACTTC
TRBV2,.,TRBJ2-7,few,CASRVGLETYEQYF,TGTGCCAGCAGAGTCGGGCTAGAGACCTACGAGCAGTACTTC
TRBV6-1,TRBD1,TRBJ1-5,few,CASRDTGGGYQPQHF,TGTGCCAGCAGGGATACAGGGGGCGGGTATCAGCCCCAGCATTTT
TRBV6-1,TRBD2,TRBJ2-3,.,CASMKEAGGPDTQYF,TGTGCCAGCATGAAGGAGGCGGGAGGCCCAGATACGCAGTATTTT
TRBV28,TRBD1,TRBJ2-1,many,CASKQGYYNEQFF,TGTGCCAGCAAACAGGGGTACTACAATGAGCAGTTCTTC
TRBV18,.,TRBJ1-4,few,CASSLRDPETNEKLFF,TGTGCCAGCTCACTGCGGGACCCCGAGACTAATGAAAAACTGTTTTTT